This T cell receptor (beta chain) was recovered during a study of OX40 agonist ivuxolimab in advanced cancers. Study summary: Ivuxolimab was administered intravenously to patients at 0.01 to 10 mg/kg every 2 weeks. Under the entry rules, prior anti-PD-1, anti-PD-L1 or anti-CTLA-4 therapy was allowed, and approximately 36% had some.

The CDR3 has 14 amino acids. Per the germline V gene, CDR1 is MDHEN and CDR2 is SYDVKM. Trimming took 7 bases from V and 7 from J, leaving 17 bases between them. Data came from immunoSEQ multiplex PCR; TCRdb stores just in-frame clones and leaves some out. The profile shows 80,000 to 95,000 clones, around four fifths of them singletons. The V call is TRBV28, the J call TRBJ1-5; D is ambiguous. This clonotype was sampled from an adult with an advanced solid tumor such as melanoma, head and neck, liver or kidney cancer. The input for sequencing was CD4+ or CD8+ T cells sorted from blood, taken in a trial of the OX40 agonist ivuxolimab. The CDR3 DNA reads as TGTGCCAGCACCCCTAGCGGAGGGAAACAGCCCCAGCATTTT. It is translated as CASTPSGGKQPQHF. The full variable domain, in which reference TRBV28 and TRBJ1-5 provide the parts outside the CDR3, is DVKVTQSSRYLVKRTGEKVFLECVQDMDHENMFWYRQDPGLGLRLIYFSYDVKMKEKGDIPEGYSVSREKKERFSLILESASTNQTSMYLCASTPSGGKQPQHFGDGTRLSIL.